The 10 T cell receptor beta chains listed next were all sequenced from one sample in a study of circulating CD8 cells and anti-PD-1 response in melanoma. From live CD3+CD8+TCRalphabeta+ cells, four PD-1 and/or TIGIT subsets were sorted. The QIAseq Immune Repertoire TCR panel built the libraries from 15 ng of total RNA. A single record per CDR3 protein comes from TCRdb applying MiXCR to the reads. The top ten hold 58% of the sample, which has around 490 distinct CDR3 sequences, about 10% seen once. Here the sequenced sample was CD8+ T cells from PBMCs, taken at baseline or after one month of anti-PD-1 therapy (not recorded which). These receptors all come from a human donor with melanoma.

This clonotype is medium-sized in the sample. The chain is built from TRBV19 and TRBJ2-7, with D maybe TRBD1 (5 bases). There are 15 residues in the CDR3. Germline V gene sequence: CDR1 LNHDA, CDR2 SQIVND (reference sequence). Trimming took off 5 bases at V and 0 bases at J, with 14 bases between the two ends. The CDR3 region has the DNA TGTGCCAGTAGTTTTGCAGGGAAAGGCTCCTACGAGCAGTACTTC. The encoded protein is CASSFAGKGSYEQYF.

This clonotype qualifies as large. The V gene is TRBV27, the J gene TRBJ2-7; D is uncertain. Trimming removed 2 bases from V and 0 bases from J, with 8 bases in between. The CDR3 has 14 amino acids. Germline lookup yields CDR1 MNHEY and CDR2 SMNVEV (reference sequence). The CDR3, as DNA: TGTGCCAGCAGTTTAGGACGGAGCTCCTACGAGCAGTACTTC. Encoded protein: CASSLGRSSYEQYF.

This clonotype is large. The V and J genes are TRBV7-2 and TRBJ2-3, with TRBD2 identical over 11 bases. The V and J ends lost 1 base and 3 bases, in that order; junction bases with no gene match: 9. Germline CDR1 is SGHTA and CDR2 is FQGNSA. The CDR3 spans 18 residues. DNA for the CDR3: TGTGCCAGCAGCTTAGTTAGCGGGGGGGCTGGGTTTACAGATACGCAGTATTTT. Its protein product is CASSLVSGGAGFTDTQYF.

Sample share makes this clonotype medium-sized. The rearrangement joins TRBV20-1 to TRBJ1-1; no definite D call. This CDR3 contains 13 residues. Germline V lookup: CDR1 DFQATT, CDR2 SNEGSKA (reference sequence). V lost 6 bases, J lost 4 bases, and 15 bases lay in between. CDR3 sequence (DNA): TGCAGTGCCGATGACCTGGGGAGCACTGAAGCTTTCTTT. Translating gives CSADDLGSTEAFF.

In its sample, this clonotype is large. The chain uses TRBV29-1 and TRBJ1-5, with a weak D call TRBD1 (6 bases). CDR1 is SQVTM and CDR2 is ANQGSEA in the germline V gene. V was shortened by 5 bases and J by 0 bases, with 11 bases between the two germline ends. This CDR3 is built from 14 residues. CDR3 sequence reads: CSVSDRYSNQPQHF. The CDR3 DNA reads as TGCAGCGTTTCGGACAGATATAGCAATCAGCCCCAGCATTTT. The full variable domain, rest sourced from reference TRBV29-1 and TRBJ1-5, is SAVISQKPSRDICQRGTSLTIQCQVDSQVTMMFWYRQQPGQSLTLIATANQGSEATYESGFVIDKFPISRPNLTFSTLTVSNMSPEDSSIYLCSVSDRYSNQPQHFGDGTRLSIL.

This clonotype is classed as medium-sized. The chain employs TRBV12-3 or TRBV12-4 and TRBJ2-1; 7 nucleotides align to TRBD2. Trimming took 6 bases from V and 4 from J; bases not matched to a gene: 6. The CDR3 extends over 14 amino acids. The CDR3 loop reads CASSIAGGYNEQFF. The CDR3 nucleotides read TGTGCCAGCAGCATAGCGGGTGGGTACAATGAGCAGTTCTTC.

By sample fraction, this clonotype is large. J is TRBJ2-5 and V is TRBV19; D is possibly TRBD1 (5 bases). Looked up from germline, CDR1 is LNHDA and CDR2 is SQIVND (reference sequence). Deletions cut 6 bases from V and 9 bases from J, with 11 bases between. The CDR3 extends over 11 amino acids. The CDR3 loop reads CASRTDSAQYF. In nucleotides, the CDR3 is TGTGCCAGTAGGACAGATTCGGCCCAGTACTTC.

By proportion, this clonotype is large. The chain has TRBV27 and TRBJ2-7; D possibly corresponds to TRBD1 (5 bases). The V end lost 0 bases, the J end lost 3 bases, and 12 bases lay between the germline ends. Germline CDR1 is MNHEY and CDR2 is SMNVEV (reference sequence). The CDR3 has 15 residues. CDR3 nucleotides: TGTGCCAGCAGTTTATCGTATCCAGGGTACTACGAGCAGTACTTC. Translated, it gives CASSLSYPGYYEQYF.

This chain connects TRBV9 to TRBJ2-7, with a weak D call TRBD2 (5 bases). This CDR3 is 13 amino acids long. Per the germline V gene, CDR1 is SGDLS and CDR2 is YYNGEE. V gave up 4 bases and J gave up 6 bases, with 14 bases separating them. CDR3 region: CASSSGSTAEQYF. The CDR3 DNA reads as TGTGCCAGCAGCAGCGGAAGTACGGCCGAGCAGTACTTC.

This clonotype was picked up a small number of times. A much larger clone lies a single base off, so this may be a read error. This sequence joins TRBV24-1 and TRBJ1-4; no definite D call. Germline lookup yields CDR1 KGHDR and CDR2 SFDVKD. CDR3 length equals 11 residues. The CDR3 DNA reads TGTGCCACCAAGAGCGATGAAAAACTGCTTTTT. Its protein product is CATKSDEKLLF.